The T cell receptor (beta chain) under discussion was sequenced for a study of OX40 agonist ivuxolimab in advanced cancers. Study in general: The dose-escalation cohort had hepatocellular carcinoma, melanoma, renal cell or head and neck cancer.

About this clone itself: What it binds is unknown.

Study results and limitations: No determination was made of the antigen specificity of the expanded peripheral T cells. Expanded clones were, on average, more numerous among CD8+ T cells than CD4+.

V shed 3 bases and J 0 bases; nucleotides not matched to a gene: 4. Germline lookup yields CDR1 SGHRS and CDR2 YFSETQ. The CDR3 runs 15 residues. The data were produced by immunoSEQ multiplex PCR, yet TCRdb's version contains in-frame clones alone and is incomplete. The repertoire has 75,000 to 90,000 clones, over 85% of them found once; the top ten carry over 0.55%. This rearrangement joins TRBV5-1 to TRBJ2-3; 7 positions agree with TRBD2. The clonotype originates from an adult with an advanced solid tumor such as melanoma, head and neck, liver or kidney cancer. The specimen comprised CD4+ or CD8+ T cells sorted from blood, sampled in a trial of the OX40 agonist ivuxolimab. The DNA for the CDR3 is TGCGCCAGCAGCTCCGAAGCGGGGAGCACAGATACGCAGTATTTT. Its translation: CASSSEAGSTDTQYF.